The 29 T cell receptor beta chains presented below share a single source sample, sequenced in a study of Ad26.COV2.S vaccination and SARS-CoV-2 variants. TCRdb keeps only in-frame clones here, not all; method: immunoSEQ multiplex PCR. Of some 420,000 clones detected, roughly 90% appear once; the ten largest clones hold 3.6%. Treatment: roughly 20 received Ad26.COV2.S at low or high dose, single or two shots; 5 received placebo; per-sample allocation not given. At day 63 after the first vaccine or placebo injection, samples were drawn. Sequenced material: peripheral blood, taken in a trial of Ad26.COV2.S vaccine versus placebo. Receptors originate from a person between 18 and 65 years old who received the Ad26.COV2.S COVID-19 vaccine or a placebo.

This clone was found once. The rearrangement links TRBV19 to TRBJ2-3; 8 nucleotides align to TRBD2. The CDR3 consists of 12 residues. The trim removed 9 bases at V and 4 bases at J, leaving 3 bases unmatched. Germline V lookup: CDR1 LNHDA, CDR2 SQIVND (reference sequence). The CDR3: CASGGAADTQYF. The CDR3 bases are TGTGCCAGCGGGGGGGCGGCAGATACGCAGTATTTT.

This chain joins TRBV2 and TRBJ2-5; 7 nucleotides agree with TRBD2. The trim removed 5 bases at V and 3 bases at J, leaving 9 bases unmatched. Germline V CDR1 and CDR2: SNHLY, FYNNEI. The CDR3 loop spans 15 amino acids. Here the CDR3 reads CASSHPGGVEETQYF. In nucleotides, the CDR3 is TGTGCCAGCAGTCACCCGGGGGGAGTTGAAGAGACCCAGTACTTC. Looking up the rest from reference TRBV2 and TRBJ2-5 gives the full variable domain: EPEVTQTPSHQVTQMGQEVILRCVPISNHLYFYWYRQILGQKVEFLVSFYNNEISEKSEIFDDQFSVERPDGSNFTLKIRSTKLEDSAMYFCASSHPGGVEETQYFGPGTRLLVL.

The chain couples TRBV6-5 to TRBJ2-7, with D possibly TRBD1 on 6 matching bases. V was clipped by 2 bases and J by 2 bases, with 16 bases between them. Germline V gene sequence: CDR1 MNHEY, CDR2 SVGAGI. The CDR3 contains 16 residues. CDR3 sequence reads: CASSYNAGQRAYEQYF. DNA for the CDR3: TGTGCCAGCAGTTACAACGCCGGACAGAGAGCCTACGAGCAGTACTTC.

The chain joins TRBV13 to TRBJ2-3; 9 bases are a match to TRBD2. CDR1 is PRHDT and CDR2 is FYEKMQ in the germline V gene (reference sequence). The CDR3 sequence is 17 residues long. With 8 bases clipped from V and 2 bases from J, the junction kept 14 bases outside the gene matches. CDR3 loop: CASGFFGGGAPTDTQYF. CDR3 DNA sequence: TGTGCCAGCGGTTTCTTCGGCGGGGGGGCCCCCACAGATACGCAGTATTTT.

V gene TRBV9 combines with J gene TRBJ1-1; the D is unclear. The V end was cut by 1 base, the J end by 1 base, with 11 bases between. This CDR3 contains 15 residues. The V gene's germline CDR1 is SGDLS and CDR2 YYNGEE. The CDR3 here is CASSVHPQGNTEAFF. The CDR3 nucleotides read TGTGCCAGCAGCGTACACCCACAAGGGAACACTGAAGCTTTCTTT.

The V and J genes are TRBV7-9 and TRBJ2-7; 7 bases fit TRBD1. V shed 6 bases, J shed 2 bases, and the junction held 4 bases outside the gene matches. CDR3 length: 13 amino acids. CDR1 is SEHNR, CDR2 FQNEAQ, per germline (reference sequence). The CDR3 loop is CASRPTGTYEQYF. CDR3 DNA: TGTGCCAGCAGACCGACAGGGACCTACGAGCAGTACTTC.

The chain employs TRBV10-1 and TRBJ2-7; 9 bases agree with TRBD2. Germline-derived CDR1 and CDR2 are WNHNN and SYGVQD (reference sequence). J gave up 7 bases and V 2 bases, and 6 bases lay outside the gene matches. There are 14 residues in the CDR3. The chain's CDR3 is CASSEQRGVEEQYF. CDR3 coding DNA: TGCGCCAGCAGTGAGCAGCGGGGGGTAGAAGAGCAGTACTTC.

This clone was observed a handful of times. The chain combines TRBV28 with TRBJ1-5; D unresolved. Trimming left V 6 bases short and J 5 bases short, with 8 bases between. The CDR3 extends over 12 amino acids. Per germline, CDR1 MDHEN and CDR2 SYDVKM. In DNA form, the CDR3 reads TGTGCCAGCAGCCGAGGTGATCAGCCCCAGCATTTT. This encodes CASSRGDQPQHF. The whole variable domain, remainder taken from reference TRBV28 and TRBJ1-5, is DVKVTQSSRYLVKRTGEKVFLECVQDMDHENMFWYRQDPGLGLRLIYFSYDVKMKEKGDIPEGYSVSREKKERFSLILESASTNQTSMYLCASSRGDQPQHFGDGTRLSIL.

The V gene is TRBV28, the J gene TRBJ1-5; D not resolved. V was cut by 1 base and J by 6 bases, with 7 bases left in between. Germline V gene lookup returns CDR1 MDHEN and CDR2 SYDVKM. The CDR3 runs to 13 residues. In DNA, the CDR3 is TGTGCCAGCAGTTTATCAATTCTTCAGCCCCAGCATTTT. This translates into CASSLSILQPQHF.

This clone was picked up one time. The rearrangement uses TRBV7-2 and TRBJ1-2; possible D gene TRBD1, 5 bases. Trimming left V 1 base short and J 11 bases short, with 8 bases between. The germline V gene encodes CDR1 SGHTA and CDR2 FQGNSA. The CDR3 is 11 residues long. The CDR3 sequence is CASSLDRGYTF. DNA for the CDR3: TGTGCCAGCAGCTTAGATAGGGGATACACCTTC. The full variable domain, completed using reference TRBV7-2 and TRBJ1-2, is GAGVSQSPSNKVTEKGKDVELRCDPISGHTALYWYRQSLGQGLEFLIYFQGNSAPDKSGLPSDRFSAERTGGSVSTLTIQRTQQEDSAVYLCASSLDRGYTFGSGTRLTVV.

This rearrangement joins TRBV19 to TRBJ1-4, with a tentative D call TRBD1 (5 bases). V was shortened by 3 bases and J by 8 bases, with 13 bases between the two germline ends. The CDR3 has 14 amino acids. The germline V gene encodes CDR1 LNHDA and CDR2 SQIVND (reference sequence). The CDR3 DNA reads as TGTGCCAGTAGTATGGGTCAGGGAAGCGAAAAACTGTTTTTT. It codes for CASSMGQGSEKLFF.

The chain uses TRBV28 and TRBJ2-5, with TRBD1 matching 8 bases. Germline V gene lookup returns CDR1 MDHEN and CDR2 SYDVKM. The CDR3 contains 14 residues. The V gene end was trimmed by 5 bases and the J gene end by 1 base; junction bases not matched to a gene: 3. This CDR3 is CASSVGTGQETQYF. In nucleotides, the CDR3 is TGTGCCAGCAGTGTAGGGACAGGCCAAGAGACCCAGTACTTC. Supplemented by reference TRBV28 and TRBJ2-5, the full variable domain reads DVKVTQSSRYLVKRTGEKVFLECVQDMDHENMFWYRQDPGLGLRLIYFSYDVKMKEKGDIPEGYSVSREKKERFSLILESASTNQTSMYLCASSVGTGQETQYFGPGTRLLVL.

V gene TRBV5-1 combines with J gene TRBJ2-7, with 7 bases matching TRBD1. The CDR3 sequence is 17 residues long. The germline gives CDR1 SGHRS, CDR2 YFSETQ. V was clipped by 0 bases and J by 2 bases; unmatched bases: 11. In DNA, the CDR3 is TGCGCCAGCAGCTTGGCCGGGGCTCGGGACAGAGCCTACGAGCAGTACTTC. The encoded protein is CASSLAGARDRAYEQYF.

The CDR3 region is CASRSDRASGNTIYF. The CDR3 DNA follows: TGTGCCAGCAGATCGGACAGGGCTTCTGGAAACACCATATATTTT. The chain joins TRBV3-1 (or the pseudogene TRBV3-2) to TRBJ1-3, with 8 nucleotides matching TRBD1. V gave up 6 bases and J gave up 1 base; unmatched junction bases: 5. Germline V gene lookup returns CDR1 LGHDT and CDR2 YNNKEL (reference sequence). This CDR3 comprises 15 residues.

The chain carries TRBV3-1 (or the pseudogene TRBV3-2) and TRBJ2-1; 9 nucleotides line up with TRBD2. The CDR3 covers 19 residues. The ends lost 2 bases at V and 2 bases at J; junction bases unmatched: 13. CDR1 is LGHDT and CDR2 is YNNKEL in the germline V gene (reference sequence). In DNA form, the CDR3 reads TGTGCCAGCAGCCAAATATCGTCGTGGCGGGGGGGGCCCTACAATGAGCAGTTCTTC. Translation gives CASSQISSWRGGPYNEQFF.

This clone was seen a few times. The chain links TRBV7-9 to TRBJ2-1, with 8 nucleotides matching TRBD1. CDR3 size: 15 residues. Germline trimming cut 2 bases from V and 5 bases from J; bases unmatched to any gene: 5. Germline V gene sequence: CDR1 SEHNR, CDR2 FQNEAQ (reference sequence). CDR3 in DNA: TGTGCCAGCAGCTTATATCCGGACAGGGACAATGAGCAGTTCTTC. As protein: CASSLYPDRDNEQFF.

The rearrangement links TRBV28 to TRBJ2-7, with D possibly TRBD1 on 5 matching bases. The length of the CDR3 is 12 residues. The germline V gene has CDR1 MDHEN and CDR2 SYDVKM. The ends were cut back, 3 bases at V and 3 bases at J, with 6 bases in the middle. The CDR3 DNA sequence: TGTGCCAGCAGTTTTAGGGGCTACGAGCAGTACTTC. Encoded protein: CASSFRGYEQYF.

The chain couples TRBV6-5 to TRBJ1-6, with a weak D call TRBD1 (5 bases). This CDR3 has 14 amino acids. Germline loops: CDR1 MNHEY, CDR2 SVGAGI. The germline V and J ends were trimmed by 7 bases and 6 bases, with 13 bases remaining between them. In DNA form, the CDR3 reads TGTGCCAGCATGTCAGGGAGTGGTAATTCACCCCTCCACTTT. This gives the protein CASMSGSGNSPLHF.

This clone was recorded a few times. This chain links TRBV3-1 (or the pseudogene TRBV3-2) with TRBJ1-1, with 10 bases aligning to TRBD1. CDR1 is LGHDT, CDR2 YNNKEL, per germline (reference sequence). This CDR3 is 16 amino acids long. Trimming cost V 4 bases and J 4 bases; bases outside gene matches: 9. The CDR3 here is CASSPLLGDRGTEAFF. As DNA, the CDR3 is TGTGCCAGCAGCCCATTACTGGGGGACAGGGGCACTGAAGCTTTCTTT.

J is TRBJ2-1 and V is TRBV7-3, with no clear D. Germline V lookup: CDR1 SGHTA, CDR2 FQGTGA. This CDR3 contains 15 residues. The germline V and J ends were trimmed by 5 bases and 3 bases, with 14 bases remaining between them. CDR3 DNA sequence: TGTGCCAGCAGCAACGCCCGGGTCGACTACAATGAGCAGTTCTTC. It is translated as CASSNARVDYNEQFF.

V and J are TRBV29-1 and TRBJ1-1, with D perhaps TRBD1 (5 bases). V was clipped by 3 bases and J by 6 bases, with 17 bases between them. The CDR3 has 14 residues. From germline, CDR1 is SQVTM and CDR2 ANQGSEA. CDR3 bases: TGCAGCGTTGAGGGACCCTCAGGGACGTCTGAAGCTTTCTTT. This encodes CSVEGPSGTSEAFF.

This chain uses TRBV5-6 with TRBJ2-7, with a possible D match to TRBD1 (6 bases). The CDR3 spans 15 residues. The germline CDR1 and CDR2 sequences are SGHDT and YYEEEE. With 0 bases removed from V and 5 bases from J, the gap between germline ends came to 15 bases. The CDR3 region is CASSLEPPGDHEQYF. CDR3 coding DNA: TGTGCCAGCAGCTTGGAGCCTCCAGGGGATCACGAGCAGTACTTC.

The V and J genes are TRBV28 and TRBJ2-1; D is uncertain. The CDR3 is made up of 13 amino acids. Trimming stripped 1 base from V and 9 bases from J, with 10 bases between. Per germline, CDR1 MDHEN and CDR2 SYDVKM. CDR3 residues: CASSLSRPFEQFF. CDR3 nucleotides: TGTGCCAGCAGTTTATCCCGCCCGTTTGAGCAGTTCTTC.

This chain connects TRBV7-2 to TRBJ1-6, with 9 positions matching TRBD1. This CDR3 is built from 16 residues. The germline gives CDR1 SGHTA, CDR2 FQGNSA. V was pared by 1 base and J by 7 bases, with 5 bases of the junction left unmatched. CDR3 sequence (DNA): TGTGCCAGCAGCTTAGACAGGGGGCCCCCAAATTCACCCCTCCACTTT. Translating it yields CASSLDRGPPNSPLHF.

The chain combines TRBV18 with TRBJ1-1, with 11 bases lining up with TRBD1. This CDR3 spans 16 amino acids. The ends lost 1 base at V and 4 bases at J; junction bases unmatched: 5. Germline V gene data show CDR1 as KGHSH and CDR2 as LQKENI. The CDR3 bases are TGTGCCAGCTCACCACGGACAGGGGGCCGGAGCACTGAAGCTTTCTTT. It specifies CASSPRTGGRSTEAFF.

The gene calls are TRBV4-2 and TRBJ1-5, with D unclear. Germline V gives CDR1 LGHNA, CDR2 YNFKEQ. Trimming pared 3 bases from V and 4 bases from J, leaving 10 bases between. The CDR3 has 14 residues. The CDR3 DNA reads as TGTGCCAGCAGCCAGGAATCTATGAATCAGCCCCAGCATTTT. It is translated as CASSQESMNQPQHF.

V is TRBV9 and J is TRBJ2-2; D is unclear. Between the trimmed V and J ends, which lost 0 bases and 6 bases, there was a span of 15 bases. The length of the CDR3 is 16 residues. Per germline, CDR1 SGDLS and CDR2 YYNGEE. The CDR3 spells CASSVGQDPRAGELFF. For the CDR3, the DNA is TGTGCCAGCAGCGTAGGTCAGGACCCCCGGGCCGGGGAGCTGTTTTTT.

The chain couples TRBV12-3 or TRBV12-4 to TRBJ1-1; D may be TRBD1 (6 bases). The V gene lost 10 bases and the J gene lost 3 bases, with 15 bases spanning the gap. The CDR3 has 13 residues. CDR3 bases: TGTGCCACCAACAGGGTTAGGGACACTGAAGCTTTCTTT. It yields the protein CATNRVRDTEAFF.

This chain links TRBV7-2 with TRBJ2-7, with TRBD1 matching over 9 bases. Per germline, CDR1 SGHTA and CDR2 FQGNSA. The V and J ends lost 5 bases and 7 bases, in that order; junction bases with no gene match: 12. The CDR3 contains 15 residues. The CDR3 bases are TGTGCCAGCAGCCGTGAACAGGGGGCTGGGTTAGAGCAGTACTTC. Translation: CASSREQGAGLEQYF.